This TCR beta chain was retrieved from a study of identical twins. The length of the CDR3 is 13 residues. V was cut by 1 base and J by 2 bases, with 2 bases left in between. Per the germline V gene, CDR1 is KGHSH and CDR2 is LQKENI. Study-level findings and limits: Conclusions were drawn cross-sectionally by statistical analysis, without following the same donors. Memory repertoires lacked the insertion deficit that abundant cord blood beta clonotypes showed. Within twin pairs, the out-of-frame alpha sequences they shared showed excess low generation probability.

A universal primer site was incorporated via template switching, and the cDNA contained unique molecular identifiers. TCRdb fed the 5' RACE reads into MiXCR, producing one record per CDR3 protein. The table includes about 470,000 distinct CDR3 sequences, approximately 25% detected once. This clonotype was counted between two and nine times. Its antigen is currently unknown. This sample also appeared in a second study, on T cells expressing NK-cell markers.

The V call is TRBV18, the J call TRBJ1-4; D remains ambiguous. This sequence was found in a young woman in good health. The sequenced material came from CD4+ T cells sorted from blood. CDR3 DNA sequence: TGTGCCAGCTCACCACAGACTAATGAAAAACTGTTTTTT. Protein sequence: CASSPQTNEKLFF.